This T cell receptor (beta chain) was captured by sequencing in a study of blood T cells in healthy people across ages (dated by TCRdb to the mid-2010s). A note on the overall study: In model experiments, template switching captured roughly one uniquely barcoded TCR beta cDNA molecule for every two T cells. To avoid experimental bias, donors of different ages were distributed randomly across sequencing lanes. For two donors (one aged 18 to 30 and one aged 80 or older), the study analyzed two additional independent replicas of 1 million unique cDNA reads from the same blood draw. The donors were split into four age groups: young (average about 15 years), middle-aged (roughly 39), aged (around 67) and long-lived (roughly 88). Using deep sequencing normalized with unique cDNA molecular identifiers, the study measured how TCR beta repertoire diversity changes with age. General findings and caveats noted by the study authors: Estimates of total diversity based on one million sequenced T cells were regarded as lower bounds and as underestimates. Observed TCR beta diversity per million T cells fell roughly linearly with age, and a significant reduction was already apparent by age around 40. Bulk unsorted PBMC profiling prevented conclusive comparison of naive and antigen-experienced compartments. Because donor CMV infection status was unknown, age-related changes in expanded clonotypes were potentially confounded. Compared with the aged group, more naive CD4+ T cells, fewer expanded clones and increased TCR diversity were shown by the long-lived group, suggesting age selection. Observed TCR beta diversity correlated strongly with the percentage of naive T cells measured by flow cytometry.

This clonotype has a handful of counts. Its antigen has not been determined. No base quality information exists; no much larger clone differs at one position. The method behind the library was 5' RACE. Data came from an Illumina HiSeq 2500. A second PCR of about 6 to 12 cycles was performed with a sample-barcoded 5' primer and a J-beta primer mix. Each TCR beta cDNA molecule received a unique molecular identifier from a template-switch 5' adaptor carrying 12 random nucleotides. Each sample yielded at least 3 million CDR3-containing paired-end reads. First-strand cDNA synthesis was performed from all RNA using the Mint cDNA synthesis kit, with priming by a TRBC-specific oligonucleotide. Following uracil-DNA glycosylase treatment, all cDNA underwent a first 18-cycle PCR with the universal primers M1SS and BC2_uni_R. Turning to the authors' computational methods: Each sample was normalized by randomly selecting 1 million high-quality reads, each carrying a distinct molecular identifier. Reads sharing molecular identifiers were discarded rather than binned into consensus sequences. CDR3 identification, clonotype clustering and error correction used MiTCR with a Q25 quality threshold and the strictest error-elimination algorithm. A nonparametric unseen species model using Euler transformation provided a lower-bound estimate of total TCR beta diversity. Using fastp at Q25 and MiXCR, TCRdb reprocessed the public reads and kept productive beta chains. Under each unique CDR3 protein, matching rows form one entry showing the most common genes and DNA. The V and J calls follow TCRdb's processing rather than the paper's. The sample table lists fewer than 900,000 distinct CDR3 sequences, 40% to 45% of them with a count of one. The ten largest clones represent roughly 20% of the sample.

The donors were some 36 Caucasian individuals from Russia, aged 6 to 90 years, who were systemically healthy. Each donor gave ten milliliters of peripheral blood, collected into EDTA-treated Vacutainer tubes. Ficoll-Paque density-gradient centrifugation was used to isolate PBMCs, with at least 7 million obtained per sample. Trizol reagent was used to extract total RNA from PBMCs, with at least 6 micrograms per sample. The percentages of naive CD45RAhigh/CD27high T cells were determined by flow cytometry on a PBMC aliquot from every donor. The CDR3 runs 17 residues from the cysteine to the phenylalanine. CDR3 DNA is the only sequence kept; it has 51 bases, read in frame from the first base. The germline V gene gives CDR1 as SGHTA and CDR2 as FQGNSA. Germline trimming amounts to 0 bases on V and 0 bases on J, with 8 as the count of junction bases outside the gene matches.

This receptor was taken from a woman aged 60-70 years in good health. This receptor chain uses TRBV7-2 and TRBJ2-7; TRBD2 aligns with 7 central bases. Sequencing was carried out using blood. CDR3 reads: CASSLAALARYSYEQYF. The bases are TGTGCCAGCAGCTTAGCCGCACTAGCGAGATACTCCTACGAGCAGTACTTC.